The 14 T cell receptor beta chains below all came from one sample that was sequenced in a study of metastatic and nonmetastatic thyroid tumors. With MiXCR, TCRdb reprocessed the PCR reads. Among more than 15,000 clones listed, approximately 24% were seen once. The entire patient cohort was treatment-naive prior to thyroid surgery. The specimen was tumor tissue. Receptors originate from a female donor with papillary thyroid cancer or a benign thyroid nodule (not recorded which). Some clones in this sample may be carry-over from other donors' samples.

Within the sample, this clone is medium-sized. CDR3: CASSLAGVGEQYF. In DNA, the CDR3 is TGCGCCAGCAGCTTGGCAGGGGTGGGCGAGCAGTACTTC. This rearrangement joins TRBV5-1 to TRBJ2-7; TRBD1 might be the D (6 bases). Between the trimmed V and J ends, which lost 0 bases and 6 bases, there was a span of 10 bases. The CDR3 totals 13 residues. Germline V lookup: CDR1 SGHRS, CDR2 YFSETQ.

This clone was picked up a small number of times. V is TRBV12-3 or TRBV12-4 and J is TRBJ2-2, with D unclear. The CDR3 has 15 residues. Trimming stripped 7 bases from V and 7 bases from J, with 19 bases between. CDR3 region: CASISPAWEIGELFF. The CDR3 DNA is TGTGCCAGCATTTCACCCGCGTGGGAAATCGGGGAGCTGTTTTTT.

This clone was detected many times. The chain carries TRBV20-1 and TRBJ1-5; D uncertain. Germline-derived CDR1 and CDR2 are DFQATT and SNEGSKA (reference sequence). V shed 1 base and J shed 2 bases, with 12 bases lying between them. This CDR3 contains 15 residues. The CDR3 region is CSARGESLGNQPQHF. CDR3 in DNA: TGCAGTGCTAGAGGGGAAAGTCTCGGCAATCAGCCCCAGCATTTT.

This sequence joins TRBV28 and TRBJ2-1; the match to TRBD2 covers 7 bases. Germline V gene lookup returns CDR1 MDHEN and CDR2 SYDVKM. This CDR3 has 13 residues. V dropped 4 bases and J dropped 6; count of bases not matched to a gene: 3. CDR3: CASSSGGSNEQFF. The CDR3 nucleotides are TGTGCCAGCAGTTCGGGGGGATCCAATGAGCAGTTCTTC.

The chain links TRBV18 to TRBJ1-1; D may be TRBD1 (6 bases). With 4 bases removed from V and 4 bases from J, the gap between germline ends came to 13 bases. The CDR3 totals 14 residues. CDR1 and CDR2 from the germline V gene are KGHSH and LQKENI. CDR3 loop: CASSQYTGTTEAFF. CDR3 bases: TGTGCCAGCTCACAATATACAGGGACCACTGAAGCTTTCTTT.

This clone was detected a few times. The chain joins TRBV6-1 to TRBJ1-2, with 7 bases aligning to TRBD1. Germline V gene lookup returns CDR1 MNHNS and CDR2 SASEGT. V shed 6 bases, J shed 3 bases, and the junction held 10 bases outside the gene matches. The CDR3 has 15 residues. CDR3 region: CASSRTTGCDYGYTF. CDR3 nucleotide sequence: TGTGCCAGCAGCCGAACGACAGGGTGTGACTATGGCTACACCTTC.

V usage is TRBV4-2 and J usage is TRBJ2-2; tentative D call: TRBD1 (6 bases). The CDR3 consists of 14 residues. V was cut by 3 bases and J by 7 bases, with 12 bases left in between. The germline gives CDR1 LGHNA, CDR2 YNFKEQ. CDR3: CASSQAAGDGELFF. CDR3 DNA sequence: TGTGCCAGCAGCCAGGCCGCAGGGGACGGGGAGCTGTTTTTT.

This rearrangement joins TRBV27 to TRBJ2-7; possible D gene TRBD1, 6 bases. The ends were cut back, 4 bases at V and 7 bases at J, with 17 bases in the middle. This CDR3 comprises 14 residues. Germline V gene lookup returns CDR1 MNHEY and CDR2 SMNVEV (reference sequence). Here the CDR3 reads CASSWYRVSGEQYF. CDR3 DNA sequence: TGTGCCAGCAGTTGGTACAGGGTGTCGGGGGAGCAGTACTTC.

This clone was detected ten times or more. This chain joins TRBV11-3 and TRBJ2-3; D is undetermined. CDR1 and CDR2 (germline): SGHNT, YENEEA. This CDR3 region has 11 residues. Trimming shortened V by 3 bases and J by 5 bases, and 3 bases separated the two germline ends. CDR3 sequence reads: CASSFEDTQYF. CDR3 in DNA: TGTGCCAGCAGCTTCGAAGATACGCAGTATTTT.

This chain uses TRBV30 with TRBJ2-2, with 14 nucleotides matching TRBD2. In germline, CDR1 is GTSNPN, CDR2 SVGIG (reference sequence). The CDR3 consists of 16 residues. Germline trimming cut 6 bases from V and 3 bases from J; bases unmatched to any gene: 6. This CDR3 reads CACNPGLAGDTGELFF. As DNA, the CDR3 is TGTGCCTGCAACCCGGGACTAGCGGGAGACACCGGGGAGCTGTTTTTT.

The chain links TRBV6-1 to TRBJ2-2; 12 bases align to TRBD2. The CDR3 runs to 16 residues. Germline CDR1 MNHNS, CDR2 SASEGT. Germline trimming cut 4 bases from V and 6 bases from J; bases unmatched to any gene: 6. Written as DNA, the CDR3 is TGTGCCAGCAGTGGCCTAGCGGGGGGGGAGGCCGGGGAGCTGTTTTTT. It is translated as CASSGLAGGEAGELFF.

This clone is labeled medium-sized. J is TRBJ2-7 and V is TRBV12-3 or TRBV12-4; tentative D call: TRBD1 (7 bases). V gave up 3 bases and J gave up 3 bases, with 21 bases separating them. The CDR3 is 17 amino acids. In DNA, the CDR3 is TGTGCCAGCAGTTTCTCCATGCTAAGGCAGGGGGGCTACGAGCAGTACTTC. This sequence encodes CASSFSMLRQGGYEQYF.

This clone has at least ten counts. DNA of the CDR3: TGTGCCACCAGCAGAGATAGTCTTATAAATCAGCCCCAGCATTTT. Translated, it gives CATSRDSLINQPQHF. This chain connects TRBV15 to TRBJ1-5, with no clear D. Germline loops: CDR1 LNHNV, CDR2 YYDKDF (reference sequence). Trimming stripped 0 bases from V and 4 bases from J, with 10 bases between. CDR3 length: 15 residues.

This clone has a handful of counts. Possible read error: a much larger clone is one base away. This specimen includes other DNA sequences encoding the same CDR3. This sequence joins TRBV6-1 and TRBJ1-2; unclear D gene. This CDR3 has 13 amino acids. The V and J ends lost 9 bases and 5 bases respectively, with 16 bases between them. CDR1 and CDR2 from the germline V gene are MNHNS and SASEGT. The CDR3 here is CASSPGGNYGYTF. Written as DNA, the CDR3 is TGTGCCAGTAGTCCAGGTGGAAATTATGGCTACACCTTC.